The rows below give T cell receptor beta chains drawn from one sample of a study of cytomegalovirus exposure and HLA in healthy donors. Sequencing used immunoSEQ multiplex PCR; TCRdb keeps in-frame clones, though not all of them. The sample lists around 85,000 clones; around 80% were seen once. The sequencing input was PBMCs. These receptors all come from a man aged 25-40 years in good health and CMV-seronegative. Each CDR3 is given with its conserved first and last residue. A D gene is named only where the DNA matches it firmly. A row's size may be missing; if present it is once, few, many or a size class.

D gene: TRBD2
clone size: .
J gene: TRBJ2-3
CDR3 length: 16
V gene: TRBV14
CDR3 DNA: TGTGCCAGCAGCCAAGGGCTAGCGGACTACACAGATACGCAGTATTTT
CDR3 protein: CASSQGLADYTDTQYF

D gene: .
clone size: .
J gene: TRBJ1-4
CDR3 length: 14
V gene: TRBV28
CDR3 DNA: TGTGCCAGCAGTTCGGGACTGATTAATGAAAAACTGTTTTTT
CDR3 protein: CASSSGLINEKLFF

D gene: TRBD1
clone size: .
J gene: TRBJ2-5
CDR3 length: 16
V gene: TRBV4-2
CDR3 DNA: TGTGCCAGCAGCCAAGACCCTGGACAGGGTTGGGGGACCCAGTACTTC
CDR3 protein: CASSQDPGQGWGTQYF

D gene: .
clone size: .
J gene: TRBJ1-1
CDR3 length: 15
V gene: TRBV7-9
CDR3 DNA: TGTGCCAGCAGCGCCATACAGAGATCGAACACTGAAGCTTTCTTT
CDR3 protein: CASSAIQRSNTEAFF

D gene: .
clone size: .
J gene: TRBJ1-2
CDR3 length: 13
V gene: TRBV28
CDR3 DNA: TGTGCCAGCAGTTTCGGCGGTAACTATGGCTACACCTTC
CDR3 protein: CASSFGGNYGYTF

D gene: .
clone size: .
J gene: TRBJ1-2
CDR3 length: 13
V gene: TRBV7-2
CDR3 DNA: TGTGCCAGCAGCACCGGACAGTACTATGGCTACACCTTC
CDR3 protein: CASSTGQYYGYTF

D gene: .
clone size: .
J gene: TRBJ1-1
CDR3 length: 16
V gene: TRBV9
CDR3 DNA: TGTGCCAGCAGCGTAGCTGGGGCAGGGATAAACACTGAAGCTTTCTTT
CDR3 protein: CASSVAGAGINTEAFF

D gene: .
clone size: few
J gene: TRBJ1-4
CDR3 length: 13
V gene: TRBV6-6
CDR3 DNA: TGTGCCAGCAAACTAAGGGGAGGTGAAAAACTGTTTTTT
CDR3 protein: CASKLRGGEKLFF

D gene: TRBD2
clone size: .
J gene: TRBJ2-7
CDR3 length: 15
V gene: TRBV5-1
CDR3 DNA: TGCGCCAGCAGCTTGGCCGCAGCGGGAGGCTACGAGCAGTACTTC
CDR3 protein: CASSLAAAGGYEQYF

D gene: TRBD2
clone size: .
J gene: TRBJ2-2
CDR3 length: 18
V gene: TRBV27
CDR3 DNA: TGTGCCAGCAGTTCGCCCTCGACTAGCGGGGGGGCGGTCGGGGAGCTGTTTTTT
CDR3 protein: CASSSPSTSGGAVGELFF

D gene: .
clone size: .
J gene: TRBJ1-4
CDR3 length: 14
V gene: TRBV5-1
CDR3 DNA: TGCGCCAGCAGCTTGGGACAAGTTAATGAAAAACTGTTTTTT
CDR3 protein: CASSLGQVNEKLFF

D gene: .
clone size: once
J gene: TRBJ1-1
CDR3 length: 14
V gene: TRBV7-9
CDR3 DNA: TGTGCCAGCAGTTCGGGTAGGTTGAACACTGAAGCTTTCTTT
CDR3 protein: CASSSGRLNTEAFF

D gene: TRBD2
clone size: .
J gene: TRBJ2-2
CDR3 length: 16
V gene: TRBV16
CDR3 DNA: TGTGCCAGCAGGGACCCGGGACTAGGGTCCACCGGGGAGCTGTTTTTT
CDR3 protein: CASRDPGLGSTGELFF

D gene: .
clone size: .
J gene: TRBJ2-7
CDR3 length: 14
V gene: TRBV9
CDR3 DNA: TGTGCCAGCAGCGCGGGACCAGGGGTCCACGAGCAGTACTTC
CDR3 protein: CASSAGPGVHEQYF

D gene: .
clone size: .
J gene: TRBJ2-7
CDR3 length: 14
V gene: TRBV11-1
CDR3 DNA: TGTGCCAGCAGTTCCAACGCGGGGTTCTACGAGCAGTACTTC
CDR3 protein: CASSSNAGFYEQYF

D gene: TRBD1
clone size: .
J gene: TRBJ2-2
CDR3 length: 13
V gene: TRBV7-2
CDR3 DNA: TGTGCCAGCGGTGCAGGGGGCACCGGGGAGCTGTTTTTT
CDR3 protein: CASGAGGTGELFF

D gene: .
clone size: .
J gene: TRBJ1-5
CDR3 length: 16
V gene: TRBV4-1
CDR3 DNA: TGCGCCAGCAGCCAAGACCCGGGGAACAGCAATCAGCCCCAGCATTTT
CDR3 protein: CASSQDPGNSNQPQHF

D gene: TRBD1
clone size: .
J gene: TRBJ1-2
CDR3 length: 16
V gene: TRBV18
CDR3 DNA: TGTGCCAGCTCACCACTGAACCAGGGGGACATTTATGGCTACACCTTC
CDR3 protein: CASSPLNQGDIYGYTF

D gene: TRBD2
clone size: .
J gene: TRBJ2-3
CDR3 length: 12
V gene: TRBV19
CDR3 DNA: TGTGCCAGTAGGGTTAGCGGGGCCGAGCAGTATTTT
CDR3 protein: CASRVSGAEQYF

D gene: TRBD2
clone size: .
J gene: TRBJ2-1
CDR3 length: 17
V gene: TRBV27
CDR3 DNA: TGTGCCAGCAGTTCCATTAGCGGGAAACTCTCTTACAATGAGCAGTTCTTC
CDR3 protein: CASSSISGKLSYNEQFF

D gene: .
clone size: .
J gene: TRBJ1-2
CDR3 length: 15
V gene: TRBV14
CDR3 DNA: TGTGCCAGCAGCCTTAACACCCGGGGTATCTATGGCTACACCTTC
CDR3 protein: CASSLNTRGIYGYTF

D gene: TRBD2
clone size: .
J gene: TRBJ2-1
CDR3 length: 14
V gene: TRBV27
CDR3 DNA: TGTGCCAGCAGTTTGAGCGGGGGGTACAATGAGCAGTTCTTC
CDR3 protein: CASSLSGGYNEQFF

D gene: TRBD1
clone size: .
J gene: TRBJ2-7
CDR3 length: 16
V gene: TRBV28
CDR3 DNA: TGTGCCATCTCCACTACCAGACAGGGACCTTCCTACGAGCAGTACTTC
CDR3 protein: CAISTTRQGPSYEQYF

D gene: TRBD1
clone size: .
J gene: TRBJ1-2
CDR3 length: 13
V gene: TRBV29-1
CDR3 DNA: TGCAGCGTTCCCACAGGGGGCGTAGGCGGCTACACCTTC
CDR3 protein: CSVPTGGVGGYTF

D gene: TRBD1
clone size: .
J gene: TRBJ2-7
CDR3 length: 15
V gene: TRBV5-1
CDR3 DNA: TGCGCCAGCAGCTTGGCCGGGACAGGGGTCTACGAGCAGTACTTC
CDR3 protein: CASSLAGTGVYEQYF

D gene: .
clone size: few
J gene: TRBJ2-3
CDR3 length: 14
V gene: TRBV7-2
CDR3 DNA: TGTGCCAGCAGCTTGGGACTTGGCACAGATACGCAGTATTTT
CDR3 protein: CASSLGLGTDTQYF

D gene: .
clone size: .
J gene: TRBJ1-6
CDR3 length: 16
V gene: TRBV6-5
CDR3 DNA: TGTGCCAGCAGTTACCCCCGAGGAGGGGAGAATTCACCCCTCCACTTT
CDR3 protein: CASSYPRGGENSPLHF

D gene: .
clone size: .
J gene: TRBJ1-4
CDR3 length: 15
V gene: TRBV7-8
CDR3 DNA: TGTGCCAGCAGCTTAGGCAGGTCGGATAATGAAAAACTGTTTTTT
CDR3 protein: CASSLGRSDNEKLFF

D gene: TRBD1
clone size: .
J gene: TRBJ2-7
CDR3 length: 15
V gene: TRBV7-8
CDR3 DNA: TGTGCCAGCAGCTTAAGGCGGGACAGGGGGTACGAGCAGTACTTC
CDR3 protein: CASSLRRDRGYEQYF